These 24 T cell receptor beta chains came from one sample sequenced in a study of blood T cell repertoires in COVID-19. TCRdb's table, derived via immunoSEQ multiplex PCR, lists solely in-frame clones and lacks some. The table has roughly 220,000 clones, approximately 86% seen once. The source material was peripheral blood. The source is a man in his sixties with acute or convalescent COVID-19.

The V and J genes are TRBV6-5 and TRBJ1-1; TRBD1 might be the D (6 bases). CDR3 length equals 15 residues. The germline V gene encodes CDR1 MNHEY and CDR2 SVGAGI. Trimming shortened V by 5 bases and J by 1 base, and 14 bases separated the two germline ends. CDR3: CASSRLPQGNTEAFF. The CDR3 DNA reads TGTGCCAGCAGTCGGCTACCACAGGGGAACACTGAAGCTTTCTTT.

The chain links TRBV19 to TRBJ2-7; 7 bases are shared with TRBD1. The CDR3 contains 12 residues. From germline, CDR1 is LNHDA and CDR2 SQIVND (reference sequence). V dropped 3 bases and J dropped 4; count of bases not matched to a gene: 0. As DNA, the CDR3 is TGTGCCAGTAGTATGGGACAGTACGAGCAGTACTTC. Encoded protein: CASSMGQYEQYF.

The V and J genes are TRBV4-1 and TRBJ1-2; no clear D gene. From germline, CDR1 is MGHRA and CDR2 YSYEKL. V lost 1 base and J 4 bases, leaving 13 bases between the germline ends. This CDR3 comprises 15 residues. CDR3 in amino acids: CASSQVPDLVYGYTF. The CDR3 nucleotides are TGCGCCAGCAGCCAAGTCCCAGACTTAGTCTATGGCTACACCTTC.

Comment on this clone: The junction shows a germline mismatch at one end, possibly a read error. This same CDR3 is encoded by further DNA sequences in the sample. The V gene is TRBV2, the J gene TRBJ1-1; weak D call: TRBD1 (6 bases). This CDR3 has 14 amino acids. CDR1 and CDR2 from the germline V gene are SNHLY and FYNNEI. CDR3 sequence: CASSRLNRVTEAFF. CDR3 DNA: TGCGCCAGCAGTCGTCTCAACAGGGTCACTGAAGCTTTCTTT.

The chain is built from TRBV11-2 and TRBJ2-1, with D perhaps matching TRBD1 (5 bases). Trimming removed 6 bases from V and 3 bases from J, with 18 bases in between. The CDR3 extends over 16 amino acids. Germline V CDR1 and CDR2: SGHAT, FQNNGV. CDR3: CASSSGNSLIYNEQFF. CDR3 coding DNA: TGTGCCAGCAGTTCAGGGAACTCCCTCATCTACAATGAGCAGTTCTTC.

This clone was picked up one time. The chain couples TRBV5-5 to TRBJ2-1, with 16 positions matching TRBD2. With V trimmed by 4 bases and J by 8 bases, 15 bases remained unmatched. CDR1 and CDR2 from the germline V gene are SGHKS and YYEKEE (reference sequence). The CDR3 spans 19 residues. Here the CDR3 reads CASSPTRGTSGGARDEQFF. The DNA for the CDR3 is TGTGCCAGCAGCCCGACTAGAGGGACTAGCGGGGGGGCCCGGGATGAGCAGTTCTTC.

The chain has TRBV19 and TRBJ2-1; D not certain. The CDR3 sequence is 15 residues long. Germline V gene data show CDR1 as LNHDA and CDR2 as SQIVND (reference sequence). Trimming stripped 3 bases from V and 5 bases from J, with 14 bases between. This CDR3 is CASSITSDPNNEQFF. As DNA, the CDR3 is TGTGCCAGTAGTATCACCAGCGACCCAAACAATGAGCAGTTCTTC.

The V gene is TRBV21-1, the J gene TRBJ2-7; the table names TRBD1, a call not compared with the DNA. TRBV21-1 is assigned pseudogene status. The CDR3 contains 15 residues. The DNA of the CDR3 is TGTGCCAGCAGCACCTGGGACAGGGTTTCTCCCGAGCAGTACTTC. As protein: CASSTWDRVSPEQYF.

J is TRBJ2-6 and V is TRBV5-4; D perhaps matches TRBD1 (5 bases). V was cut by 6 bases and J by 0 bases, with 13 bases left in between. The CDR3 runs to 16 residues. Germline loops: CDR1 SGHNT, CDR2 YYREEE (reference sequence). The CDR3 DNA is TGTGCCAGCATCACCGCAGGGATCTCTGGGGCCAACGTCCTGACTTTC. Translation: CASITAGISGANVLTF. Filled out from reference TRBV5-4 and TRBJ2-6, the complete variable domain reads ETGVTQSPTHLIKTRGQQVTLRCSSQSGHNTVSWYQQALGQGPQFIFQYYREEENGRGNFPPRFSGLQFPNYSSELNVNALELDDSALYLCASITAGISGANVLTFGAGSRLTVL.

V and J are TRBV6-5 and TRBJ2-5, with TRBD1 identical over 10 bases. The CDR3 runs to 13 residues. CDR1 and CDR2 from the germline V gene are MNHEY and SVGAGI. Trimming cost V 4 bases and J 9 bases; bases outside gene matches: 5. The CDR3 coding sequence is TGTGCCAGCAGTTCTGGACAGGGGGAGGCCCAGTACTTC. Residues: CASSSGQGEAQYF.

J is TRBJ2-7 and V is TRBV6-5; 7 bases line up with TRBD1. Trimming at V came to 0 bases and at J to 3 bases, leaving 2 bases not matched to a gene. The length of the CDR3 is 14 residues. Germline CDR1 is MNHEY and CDR2 is SVGAGI. The CDR3 bases are TGTGCCAGCAGTTACTCGGACAGGTTCTACGAGCAGTACTTC. Encoded protein: CASSYSDRFYEQYF.

The chain recombines TRBV4-1 with TRBJ2-5; TRBD2 is a possible D gene (5 bases). The CDR3 totals 14 residues. V lost 1 base to trimming and J lost 7 bases, with 13 bases between them. Germline assignment: CDR1 MGHRA and CDR2 YSYEKL. For the CDR3, the DNA is TGCGCCAGCAGCCAAGCACCTAGCTATGGGACCCAGTACTTC. Amino acid sequence: CASSQAPSYGTQYF.

The chain combines TRBV28 with TRBJ1-2; D may be TRBD1 (5 bases). The V gene's germline CDR1 is MDHEN and CDR2 SYDVKM. The CDR3 contains 15 residues. V dropped 7 bases and J dropped 8 bases, with 23 bases sitting between them. The CDR3 protein is CASNSQGGVGRGYTF. The DNA of the CDR3 is TGTGCCAGCAACAGTCAGGGAGGGGTTGGTAGGGGCTACACCTTC.

The J gene is TRBJ1-1, the V gene TRBV5-8, with D possibly TRBD1 on 6 matching bases. Germline V lookup: CDR1 SGHTS, CDR2 YDEGEE. The CDR3 covers 13 residues. V lost 5 bases and J lost 4, with 12 bases in between. The CDR3 spells CASRHRVGTEAFF. The DNA for the CDR3 is TGTGCCAGCAGGCACAGGGTAGGCACTGAAGCTTTCTTT.

This sequence joins TRBV28 and TRBJ1-2; TRBD1 matches 8 bases. CDR1 is MDHEN, CDR2 SYDVKM, per germline. This CDR3 has 14 residues. J lost 7 bases, V lost 5 bases, and 9 bases had no gene match. The CDR3 region is CASSPRTGGSGYTF. The CDR3 nucleotides are TGTGCCAGCAGTCCGAGAACAGGGGGGAGTGGCTACACCTTC.

The V and J genes are TRBV5-8 and TRBJ2-3, with unresolved D. The CDR3 spans 15 residues. Per germline, CDR1 SGHTS and CDR2 YDEGEE. V lost 1 base and J lost 6, with 15 bases in between. DNA of the CDR3: TGTGCCAGCAGCTTGCGTGGTGTCTTGGCCGATACGCAGTATTTT. Its translation: CASSLRGVLADTQYF.

J is TRBJ1-5 and V is TRBV7-9, with 9 bases that match TRBD1. V trimming: 4 bases; J trimming: 5 bases; junction bases outside the gene matches: 9. This CDR3 is 16 amino acids long. The germline V gene has CDR1 SEHNR and CDR2 FQNEAQ (reference sequence). CDR3 coding DNA: TGTGCCAGCAGCTCCTCCGGGACAGGGCCCTATCAGCCCCAGCATTTT. Encoded protein: CASSSSGTGPYQPQHF.

This chain connects TRBV11-2 to TRBJ1-2; D is unresolved. Trimming removed 0 bases at V and 5 bases at J, with 10 bases between. CDR3 length equals 14 residues. Germline V gene data show CDR1 as SGHAT and CDR2 as FQNNGV. This CDR3 reads CASSLDLVTYGYTF. The CDR3 nucleotides are TGTGCCAGCAGCTTAGATCTAGTTACTTATGGCTACACCTTC.

The chain has TRBV18 and TRBJ1-3; D uncertain. CDR1 is KGHSH, CDR2 LQKENI, per germline. The CDR3 length is 16 residues. With 1 base removed from V and 4 bases from J, the gap between germline ends came to 14 bases. The CDR3 reads CASSPLSAQPGNTIYF. CDR3 DNA sequence: TGTGCCAGCTCACCACTGAGCGCCCAACCGGGAAACACCATATATTTT.

The V gene is TRBV21-1, the J gene TRBJ2-7; the D call of TRBD2 is as the table states it, not checked on the DNA. TRBV21-1 is annotated as a pseudogene. The CDR3 spans 16 residues. CDR3 coding DNA: TGTGCCAGCAGCAAAGGAGTCACCGGGACTCACCACGAGCAGTACTTC. Translation gives CASSKGVTGTHHEQYF.

This chain links TRBV7-3 with TRBJ2-7; D gene ambiguous. Looked up from germline, CDR1 is SGHTA and CDR2 is FQGTGA. The CDR3 loop spans 15 amino acids. V dropped 6 bases and J dropped 0 bases, with 15 bases sitting between them. The CDR3 loop reads CASSPKAASSYEQYF. DNA for the CDR3: TGTGCCAGCAGTCCTAAGGCCGCTAGCTCCTACGAGCAGTACTTC.

The rearrangement uses TRBV5-8 and TRBJ1-6; D possibly corresponds to TRBD1 (6 bases). The V and J ends lost 6 bases and 4 bases respectively, with 14 bases between them. Germline V gives CDR1 SGHTS, CDR2 YDEGEE. The CDR3 sequence is 15 residues long. In DNA form, the CDR3 reads TGTGCCAGCAAGCTGTCAGGGGTTTATAATTCACCCCTCCACTTT. Translation: CASKLSGVYNSPLHF.

This clone was seen at least ten times. The chain combines TRBV12-2 with TRBJ1-1; the D call TRBD1 from the table was never checked on the DNA. TRBV12-2 is noted as a pseudogene. The length of the CDR3 is 14 residues. CDR3 loop: CASRHRWANTEAFF. Here the CDR3 DNA reads TGTGCAAGTCGCCACCGGTGGGCGAACACTGAAGCTTTCTTT.

This clone was counted a few times. The V call is TRBV7-4, the J call TRBJ2-1, with 9 nucleotides matching TRBD2. In germline, CDR1 is SGHVT, CDR2 SQSDAQ. The CDR3 is 17 amino acids. The J segment lost 0 bases and the V segment lost 2 bases, leaving 5 bases of the junction unmatched. The CDR3 loop reads CASSLRLAGLSYNEQFF. DNA for the CDR3: TGTGCCAGCAGCTTACGGCTAGCGGGGCTCTCCTACAATGAGCAGTTCTTC.